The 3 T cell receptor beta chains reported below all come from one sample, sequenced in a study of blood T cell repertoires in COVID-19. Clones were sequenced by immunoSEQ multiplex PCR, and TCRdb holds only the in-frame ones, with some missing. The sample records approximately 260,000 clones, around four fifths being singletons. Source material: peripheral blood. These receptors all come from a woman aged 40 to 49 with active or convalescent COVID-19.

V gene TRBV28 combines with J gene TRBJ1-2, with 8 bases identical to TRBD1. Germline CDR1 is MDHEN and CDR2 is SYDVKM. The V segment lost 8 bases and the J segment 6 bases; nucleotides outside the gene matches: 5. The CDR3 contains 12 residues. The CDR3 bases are TGTGCCAGCCTTGAGACAGGGGATGGCTACACCTTC. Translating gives CASLETGDGYTF.

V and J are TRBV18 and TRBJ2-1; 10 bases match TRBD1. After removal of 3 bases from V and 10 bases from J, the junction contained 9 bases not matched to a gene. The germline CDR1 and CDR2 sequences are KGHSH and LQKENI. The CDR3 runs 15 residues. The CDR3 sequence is CASSPGTGVSPEQFF. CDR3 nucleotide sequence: TGTGCCAGCTCACCTGGGACAGGGGTCTCCCCCGAGCAGTTCTTC.

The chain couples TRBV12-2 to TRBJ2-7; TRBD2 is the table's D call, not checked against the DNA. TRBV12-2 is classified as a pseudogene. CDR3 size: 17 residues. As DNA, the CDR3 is TGTGCAAGTCGCTTAGAGACGTCTAGCGGGGCCTCCTACGAGCAGTACTTC. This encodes CASRLETSSGASYEQYF.